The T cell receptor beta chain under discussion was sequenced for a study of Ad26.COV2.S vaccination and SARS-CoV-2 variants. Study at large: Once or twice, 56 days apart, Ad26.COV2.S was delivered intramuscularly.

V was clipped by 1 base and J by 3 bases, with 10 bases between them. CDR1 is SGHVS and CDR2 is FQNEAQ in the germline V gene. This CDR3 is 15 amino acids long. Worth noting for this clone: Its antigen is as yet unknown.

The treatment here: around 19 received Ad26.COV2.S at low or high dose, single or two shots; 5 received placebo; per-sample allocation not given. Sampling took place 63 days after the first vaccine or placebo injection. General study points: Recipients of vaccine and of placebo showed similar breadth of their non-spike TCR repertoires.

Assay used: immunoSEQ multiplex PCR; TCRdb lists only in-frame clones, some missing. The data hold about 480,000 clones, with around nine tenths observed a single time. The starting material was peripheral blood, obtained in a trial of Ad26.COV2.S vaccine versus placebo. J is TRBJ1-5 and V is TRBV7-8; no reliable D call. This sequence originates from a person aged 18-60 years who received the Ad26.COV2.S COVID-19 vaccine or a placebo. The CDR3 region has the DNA TGTGCCAGCAGCTTAGAAACGCTTCCCAATCAGCCCCAGCATTTT. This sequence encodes CASSLETLPNQPQHF. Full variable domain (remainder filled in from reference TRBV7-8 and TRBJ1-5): GAGVSQSPRYKVAKRGQDVALRCDPISGHVSLFWYQQALGQGPEFLTYFQNEAQLDKSGLPSDRFFAERPEGSVSTLKIQRTQQEDSAVYLCASSLETLPNQPQHFGDGTRLSIL.